The TCR beta chain described here comes from a study of T cells in Graves' hyperthyroidism and ophthalmopathy. Points from the study as a whole: Prediction of ophthalmopathy progression came a median approximately 6 months pre-onset. Most expanded thyroid clonotypes above 0.001 recurred in blood.

It was RNA transcripts that yielded the amplified TCR beta CDR3 regions. The TCR CDR3 was amplified in a first-round RT-PCR using the HTBI primer set. One entry per CDR3 protein results from TCRdb running MiXCR on the multiplex PCR reads. Among fewer than 600,000 distinct CDR3 sequences, about 15% were seen once, and the ten largest hold roughly 17%. Many counts were recorded for this clonotype. The antigen remains unidentified. The sequenced sample consisted of blood. The TCR sequence derives from a young woman with Graves' hyperthyroidism.

CDR3 sequence reads: CASSPYNGGYTF. The CDR3 bases are TGTGCCAGCAGCCCTTATAATGGTGGCTACACCTTC. The chain couples TRBV11-1 to TRBJ1-2; D remains ambiguous. The CDR3 loop spans 12 amino acids. Germline V CDR1 and CDR2: SGHAT, FQDESV (reference sequence). V was pared by 5 bases and J by 7 bases, with 11 bases between.